What follows are 10 T cell receptor beta chains derived from one specimen sequenced in a study of blood T cell repertoires in COVID-19 (dated by TCRdb to the early 2020s). To prepare the library, the immunoSEQ multiplex PCR assay was applied. In TCRdb, the immuneACCESS table is reduced to in-frame sequences with V and J assigned. These tables do not hold every clone; where another copy was compared, an unresolved V gene accounts for under half, and the others remain unexplained. This sample holds some 170,000 clones; roughly 82% were observed only once. Jointly, the top ten make up roughly 9.1% of the sample. The specimen was peripheral blood. Source of these receptors: a woman in her 70s with acute or convalescent COVID-19.

The rearrangement links TRBV19 to TRBJ1-5, with no clear D. The CDR3 totals 15 residues. V gave up 0 bases and J gave up 11 bases, with 17 bases separating them. Per germline, CDR1 LNHDA and CDR2 SQIVND (reference sequence). CDR3 loop: CASSIDRTNGVTQHF. In DNA, the CDR3 is TGTGCCAGTAGTATAGACCGTACTAATGGTGTAACCCAGCATTTT.

CDR3 DNA sequence: TGCGCCAGCAGCTTGGATCCTAGCGGAGATACGCAGTATTTT. Translation gives CASSLDPSGDTQYF. The chain links TRBV5-1 to TRBJ2-3, with TRBD2 identical over 7 bases. Looked up from germline, CDR1 is SGHRS and CDR2 is YFSETQ. This CDR3 has 14 amino acids. Trimming took 0 bases from V and 5 from J; bases not matched to a gene: 3.

The rearrangement uses TRBV7-2 and TRBJ1-1; 7 nucleotides align to TRBD1. This CDR3 is built from 14 residues. The germline CDR1 and CDR2 sequences are SGHTA and FQGNSA. V trimming: 1 base; J trimming: 4 bases; junction bases outside the gene matches: 3. The CDR3 DNA reads as TGTGCCAGCAGCTTAGGACAGGGATCCACTGAAGCTTTCTTT. Residues: CASSLGQGSTEAFF.

The V and J genes are TRBV9 and TRBJ1-3, with D maybe TRBD1 (5 bases). CDR3 length: 14 residues. V lost 4 bases to trimming and J lost 0 bases, with 8 bases between them. The germline CDR1 and CDR2 sequences are SGDLS and YYNGEE. This CDR3 is CASSPGFSGNTIYF. The CDR3 DNA sequence: TGTGCCAGCAGCCCAGGGTTCTCTGGAAACACCATATATTTT.

The chain uses TRBV5-1 and TRBJ2-7, with 9 bases that match TRBD2. The CDR3 consists of 16 residues. Germline trimming cut 4 bases from V and 4 bases from J; bases unmatched to any gene: 12. Germline CDR1 reads SGHRS; CDR2 reads YFSETQ. The CDR3 region has the DNA TGCGCCAGCAGCCCCCCGGGATCGAGCGGGAGGTACGAGCAGTACTTC. This sequence encodes CASSPPGSSGRYEQYF.

CDR3 DNA sequence: TGTGCCACCAGTGACCGAACAGGGGGCCGACTCGGTGGCTACACCTTC. Its translation: CATSDRTGGRLGGYTF. V is TRBV24-1 and J is TRBJ1-2; 9 bases match TRBD1. The CDR3 is 16 residues long. Per the germline V gene, CDR1 is KGHDR and CDR2 is SFDVKD. Trimming removed 4 bases from V and 7 bases from J; junction bases left unmatched: 12.

The chain has TRBV27 and TRBJ2-7, with D possibly TRBD2 on 6 matching bases. Germline V gives CDR1 MNHEY, CDR2 SMNVEV (reference sequence). Trimming shortened V by 2 bases and J by 4 bases, and 15 bases separated the two germline ends. The CDR3 spans 15 residues. For the CDR3, the DNA is TGTGCCAGCAGTTTACGCGGGGCAGGGAGGTACGAGCAGTACTTC. It encodes CASSLRGAGRYEQYF.

This chain joins TRBV4-3 and TRBJ2-1, with 9 bases lining up with TRBD2. With 3 bases clipped from V and 4 bases from J, the junction kept 4 bases outside the gene matches. This CDR3 comprises 15 residues. Per germline, CDR1 LGHNA and CDR2 YSLEER. CDR3 in amino acids: CASSHDAGGYNEQFF. In nucleotides, the CDR3 is TGCGCCAGCAGCCATGATGCGGGGGGGTACAATGAGCAGTTCTTC.

This clone was picked up a small number of times. The chain employs TRBV6-5 and TRBJ2-7, with TRBD1 matching over 9 bases. The CDR3 loop spans 15 amino acids. The ends lost 6 bases at V and 0 bases at J; junction bases unmatched: 6. Germline loops: CDR1 MNHEY, CDR2 SVGAGI. The CDR3 DNA reads TGTGCCAGCAGGACGACAGGGGGGAGCTCCTACGAGCAGTACTTC. This gives the protein CASRTTGGSSYEQYF.

The chain has TRBV6-5 and TRBJ2-1, with 9 bases matching TRBD1. The length of the CDR3 is 14 residues. Germline CDR1 reads MNHEY; CDR2 reads SVGAGI. J gave up 6 bases and V 8 bases, and 8 bases lay outside the gene matches. DNA for the CDR3: TGTGCCAGCCTAAGGACAGGGGTAGGCAATGAGCAGTTCTTC. Translation: CASLRTGVGNEQFF.